These 30 T cell receptor beta chains came from one sample sequenced in a study of blood T cells in healthy people across ages. With a J-beta primer mix and a sample-barcoded 5' primer, a second PCR ran about 7 to 11 cycles. TCRdb analysed the 5' RACE reads with MiXCR anew, one entry per CDR3 protein. The sample has roughly 680,000 distinct CDR3 sequences, more than 20% seen once. The sample taken for sequencing was blood. The receptors shown here come from a man between 65 and 80 years old in good health.

In regard to this clonotype: Possible read error: a much larger clone is one base away. This sequence joins TRBV5-1 and TRBJ2-1; the D is unclear. CDR1 and CDR2 from the germline V gene are SGHRS and YFSETQ. This CDR3 comprises 15 residues. This chain's CDR3 is CASSLDSSSYNEQLF. CDR3 DNA: TGCGCCAGCAGCTTGGACAGTAGCTCCTACAATGAGCAGCTCTTC.

This rearrangement joins TRBV6-2 or TRBV6-3 to TRBJ1-5; tentative D call: TRBD1 (5 bases). V was cut by 7 bases and J by 7 bases, with 11 bases left in between. The germline gives CDR1 MNHEY, CDR2 SVGEGT. This CDR3 spans 12 amino acids. CDR3 sequence: CASTRWGQPQHF. CDR3 DNA: TGTGCCAGCACCAGGTGGGGGCAGCCCCAGCATTTT.

This clonotype was counted only a few times. This chain connects TRBV12-3 or TRBV12-4 to TRBJ2-7, with 7 bases identical to TRBD2. The CDR3 loop spans 14 amino acids. Trimming cost V 5 bases and J 6 bases; bases outside gene matches: 10. CDR3 DNA sequence: TGTGCCAGCAGTCTCCTAGCGGCTTCTGGCGAGCAGTACTTC. Residues: CASSLLAASGEQYF.

The genes are TRBV20-1 and TRBJ2-2; TRBD2 is a possible D gene (6 bases). This CDR3 is 14 amino acids long. V lost 3 bases and J lost 7, with 15 bases in between. The germline V gene has CDR1 DFQATT and CDR2 SNEGSKA (reference sequence). The CDR3 sequence: CSASPSGEGGELFF. Here the CDR3 DNA reads TGCAGTGCTAGCCCGTCGGGGGAAGGCGGGGAGCTGTTTTTT.

This clonotype was seen a handful of times. The chain recombines TRBV20-1 with TRBJ2-7, with TRBD1 identical over 7 bases. CDR1 and CDR2 from the germline V gene are DFQATT and SNEGSKA (reference sequence). V gave up 5 bases and J gave up 1 base; unmatched junction bases: 8. The CDR3 totals 14 residues. The CDR3 nucleotides read TGCAGTGCTGAAGGGGGCTCTCTATCCTACGAGCAGTACTTC. Residues: CSAEGGSLSYEQYF.

This clonotype has only a few counts. The genes are TRBV15 and TRBJ1-2; 7 bases are a match to TRBD1. The CDR3 runs 16 residues. Germline V gene sequence: CDR1 LNHNV, CDR2 YYDKDF (reference sequence). V shed 0 bases, J shed 4 bases, and the junction held 8 bases outside the gene matches. CDR3 residues: CATSRDLDRKIYGYTF. The CDR3 DNA reads as TGTGCCACCAGCAGAGATTTGGACAGGAAGATCTATGGCTACACCTTC.

The chain carries TRBV12-3 or TRBV12-4 and TRBJ2-7, with TRBD1 identical over 7 bases. The CDR3 is 12 amino acids. Losses at the gene ends were 5 bases for V and 9 bases for J; bases not matched to a gene: 7. The CDR3 DNA reads TGTGCCAGCAGTCCCGACAGGGTGAGGCAGTACTTC. It encodes CASSPDRVRQYF.

This clonotype showed up just a few times. This chain uses TRBV6-1 with TRBJ2-1; 8 bases line up with TRBD1. Per germline, CDR1 MNHNS and CDR2 SASEGT. Trimming removed 6 bases from V and 4 bases from J; junction bases left unmatched: 8. The CDR3 has 15 residues. DNA of the CDR3: TGTGCCAGCAGCCTAGGGACAGGCTATTACAATGAGCAGTTCTTC. It encodes CASSLGTGYYNEQFF.

In this sample, this clonotype turned up many times. This chain joins TRBV30 and TRBJ2-7; TRBD2 agrees at 8 bases. Trimming removed 5 bases from V and 5 bases from J; junction bases left unmatched: 2. The length of the CDR3 is 11 residues. Germline V gene sequence: CDR1 GTSNPN, CDR2 SVGIG (reference sequence). CDR3 sequence (DNA): TGTGCCTGGGGACTAGCACACGAGCAGTACTTC. It specifies CAWGLAHEQYF.

Of note for this clonotype: A read error may explain this, as a much larger clone is one base away. This chain links TRBV28 with TRBJ2-5; perhaps TRBD1 as D (6 bases). Trimming cost V 3 bases and J 7 bases, with 15 bases left between them. The CDR3 is made up of 14 amino acids. Germline V gene lookup returns CDR1 MDHEN and CDR2 SYDVKM. This chain's CDR3 is CASSFFNQGGTQYF. CDR3 bases: TGTGCCAGCAGTTTCTTTAACCAAGGGGGGACCCAGTACTTC.

V and J are TRBV2 and TRBJ2-1; D possibly uses TRBD1 or TRBD2 (5 bases each). Per germline, CDR1 SNHLY and CDR2 FYNNEI. The CDR3 is 15 amino acids. V was pared by 6 bases and J by 0 bases, with 12 bases between. CDR3 nucleotides: TGTGCCAGCAGAGTCCGTGGGGGCTCCTACAATGAGCAGTTCTTC. It yields the protein CASRVRGGSYNEQFF.

In its sample, this clonotype was seen a few times. J is TRBJ2-7 and V is TRBV7-9; 8 bases are a match to TRBD2. CDR3 size: 15 residues. V trimming: 1 base; J trimming: 4 bases; junction bases outside the gene matches: 6. Per germline, CDR1 SEHNR and CDR2 FQNEAQ (reference sequence). The CDR3 reads CASSLDSGTRYEQYF. DNA of the CDR3: TGTGCCAGCAGCTTAGATTCCGGGACTAGATACGAGCAGTACTTC.

This sequence joins TRBV5-1 and TRBJ2-5; TRBD2 agrees at 12 bases. From germline, CDR1 is SGHRS and CDR2 YFSETQ. This CDR3 has 16 residues. After removal of 6 bases from V and 5 bases from J, the junction contained 11 bases not matched to a gene. DNA for the CDR3: TGCGCCAGCACCCGAACTCTAGGACTAGCGGGGGAGACCCAGTACTTC. Translating gives CASTRTLGLAGETQYF.

This clonotype has only a few counts. The chain combines TRBV28 with TRBJ2-3; D is ambiguous. CDR1 and CDR2 from the germline V gene are MDHEN and SYDVKM. The CDR3 loop spans 16 amino acids. V was trimmed by 6 bases and J by 0 bases, leaving 16 bases between them. CDR3 in DNA: TGTGCCAGCAGGGCCCCGGGCACCTCTAGCACAGATACGCAGTATTTT. Translating it yields CASRAPGTSSTDTQYF.

J is TRBJ1-5 and V is TRBV29-1; 8 bases line up with TRBD1. This CDR3 comprises 14 residues. Trimming cost V 6 bases and J 0 bases; bases outside gene matches: 4. CDR1 and CDR2 (germline): SQVTM, ANQGSEA. The CDR3 DNA sequence: TGCAGCGTCGGGACAGGCAATAGCAATCAGCCCCAGCATTTT. This codes for CSVGTGNSNQPQHF.

This clonotype occurred a few times. V is TRBV7-9 and J is TRBJ2-3; perhaps TRBD2 as D (6 bases). The CDR3 length is 15 residues. V was cut by 4 bases and J by 0 bases, with 11 bases left in between. The germline CDR1 and CDR2 sequences are SEHNR and FQNEAQ (reference sequence). The CDR3 DNA reads TGTGCCAGCAGCTGGGACTTCGCTAGCACAGATACGCAGTATTTT. Protein product: CASSWDFASTDTQYF.

There are a few counts of this clonotype. The genes are TRBV10-3 and TRBJ2-7, with 9 bases aligning to TRBD2. This CDR3 is built from 15 residues. From germline, CDR1 is ENHRY and CDR2 SYGVKD. The J segment lost 7 bases and the V segment lost 11 bases, leaving 18 bases of the junction unmatched. CDR3 sequence (DNA): TGTGCCTCAACAAGCCAGCTAGCGGGGTCTGAAGAGCAGTACTTC. It codes for CASTSQLAGSEEQYF.

The V and J genes are TRBV5-1 and TRBJ2-7; 8 nucleotides match TRBD2. CDR1 and CDR2 from the germline V gene are SGHRS and YFSETQ. V shed 4 bases and J 1 base; nucleotides not matched to a gene: 7. The CDR3 is 15 residues long. In DNA form, the CDR3 reads TGCGCCAGCAGCCCCCCGGTAGCGGGATCCTACGAGCAGTACTTC. Translating gives CASSPPVAGSYEQYF.

This clonotype has a count of ten or more. The chain links TRBV20-1 to TRBJ2-1, with TRBD2 as a possible D gene (5 bases). The CDR3 is 12 residues long. Trimming removed 4 bases at V and 12 bases at J, with 16 bases between. Looked up from germline, CDR1 is DFQATT and CDR2 is SNEGSKA (reference sequence). The CDR3 bases are TGCAGTGCTAAGATTCCGAAACTAGGGCAGTTCTTC. Translating it yields CSAKIPKLGQFF.

This CDR3 reads CASSPVRLLTANTGELFF. DNA of the CDR3: TGTGCCAGCTCACCGGTCCGCCTTTTAACCGCGAACACCGGGGAGCTGTTTTTT. This chain uses TRBV18 with TRBJ2-2; no reliable D call. Per the germline V gene, CDR1 is KGHSH and CDR2 is LQKENI. There are 18 residues in the CDR3. V lost 3 bases, J lost 0 bases, and 17 bases lay in between.

This clonotype occurred a few times. The genes are TRBV20-1 and TRBJ2-5; D remains unclear. Trimming pared 6 bases from V and 8 bases from J, leaving 19 bases between. Germline CDR1 is DFQATT and CDR2 is SNEGSKA (reference sequence). This CDR3 is 13 amino acids long. CDR3 sequence: CSAKPSLERTQYF. DNA of the CDR3: TGCAGTGCGAAACCATCCTTAGAGAGAACCCAGTACTTC.

The CDR3 sequence is CASSSDRVTEAFF. The CDR3 coding sequence is TGCGCCAGCAGCTCAGACAGGGTGACTGAAGCTTTCTTT. V is TRBV5-1 and J is TRBJ1-1; 7 bases map to TRBD1. CDR1 and CDR2 from the germline V gene are SGHRS and YFSETQ. V trimming: 3 bases; J trimming: 5 bases; junction bases outside the gene matches: 4. The CDR3 contains 13 residues. The full variable domain, its missing parts supplied by reference TRBV5-1 and TRBJ1-1, is KAGVTQTPRYLIKTRGQQVTLSCSPISGHRSVSWYQQTPGQGLQFLFEYFSETQRNKGNFPGRFSGRQFSNSRSEMNVSTLELGDSALYLCASSSDRVTEAFFGQGTRLTVV.

This clonotype was seen a handful of times. As DNA, the CDR3 is TGCGCCAGCAGCCCCAAGGGACAGGGGTACCAAGAGACCCAGTACTTC. It specifies CASSPKGQGYQETQYF. This chain uses TRBV4-3 with TRBJ2-5, with 10 positions matching TRBD1. This CDR3 is 16 amino acids long. From germline, CDR1 is LGHNA and CDR2 YSLEER. J gave up 0 bases and V 4 bases, and 5 bases lay outside the gene matches.

This chain links TRBV7-2 with TRBJ2-5; 8 bases are a match to TRBD1. Trimming at V came to 9 bases and at J to 1 base, leaving 7 bases not matched to a gene. CDR3 size: 14 residues. Germline V lookup: CDR1 SGHTA, CDR2 FQGNSA. The CDR3 DNA reads as TGTGCCAGTACCAAGGGACAGGTCCAAGAGACCCAGTACTTC. The encoded protein is CASTKGQVQETQYF.

This chain connects TRBV28 to TRBJ1-6; TRBD1 is a possible D gene (5 bases). Trimming stripped 6 bases from V and 7 bases from J, with 16 bases between. CDR3 size: 15 residues. CDR1 and CDR2 from the germline V gene are MDHEN and SYDVKM. The CDR3 here is CASSPQGAGNSPLHF. In nucleotides, the CDR3 is TGTGCCAGCAGCCCCCAGGGCGCAGGAAATTCACCCCTCCACTTT.

The sample holds a few counts of this clonotype. The V call is TRBV5-1, the J call TRBJ2-1; TRBD2 matches at 9 bases. The CDR3 totals 17 residues. The germline gives CDR1 SGHRS, CDR2 YFSETQ. Trimming removed 3 bases from V and 5 bases from J; junction bases left unmatched: 12. The CDR3 is CASSWGLGGRVDNEQFF. The CDR3 nucleotides are TGCGCCAGCAGCTGGGGTTTGGGCGGGAGGGTAGACAATGAGCAGTTCTTC.

This clonotype showed up just a few times. The chain recombines TRBV20-1 with TRBJ2-7, with 8 bases fitting TRBD2. CDR1 is DFQATT, CDR2 SNEGSKA, per germline (reference sequence). V lost 2 bases, J lost 2 bases, and 14 bases stayed unmatched. The CDR3 has 17 residues. This chain's CDR3 is CSARPLAGGAITYEQYF. DNA of the CDR3: TGCAGTGCTAGACCGCTCGCCGGGGGGGCTATAACCTACGAGCAGTACTTC.

This clonotype occurred a few times. The chain carries TRBV20-1 and TRBJ2-1; TRBD2 agrees at 9 bases. The J call may be in error: the DNA end matches TRBJ2-7 better. The length of the CDR3 is 16 residues. Germline CDR1 is DFQATT and CDR2 is SNEGSKA (reference sequence). CDR3 nucleotides: TGCAGTGCTAGAGATCTCGGCGGGAGGGTTTCCGACGAGCAGTACTTC. Translated: CSARDLGGRVSDEQYF.

This clonotype was detected only a few times. This chain joins TRBV3-1 and TRBJ2-1, with TRBD2 identical over 7 bases. CDR3 length: 15 amino acids. Unmatched junction bases numbered 2, after V lost 1 base and J lost 2 bases. Germline CDR1 LGHDT, CDR2 YNNKEL (reference sequence). As DNA, the CDR3 is TGTGCCAGCAGCCAAGTTGCGGGAGCCTACAATGAGCAGTTCTTC. Residues: CASSQVAGAYNEQFF.

This clonotype was found many times. The gene calls are TRBV28 and TRBJ1-3, with TRBD1 matching over 7 bases. Germline-derived CDR1 and CDR2 are MDHEN and SYDVKM. The CDR3 loop spans 15 amino acids. V shed 7 bases, J shed 0 bases, and the junction held 6 bases outside the gene matches. CDR3 region: CASTGTARSGNTIYF. CDR3 DNA: TGTGCCAGCACTGGGACAGCGCGCTCTGGAAACACCATATATTTT.